This TCR beta chain was profiled in a study of cytomegalovirus exposure and HLA in healthy donors. Study findings and constraints: Previously analyzed data showed that most TCR beta V segments were productive at a frequency of about 90% or about 30%. Across donors, most TCRs were seen rarely, yet some public ones were widespread. It was likely that a cluster of highly shared sequence variants was a sequencing artifact. It was reported in a later analysis that an Asian-associated ancestry cluster showed fewer N-insertions than the 666-donor mean.

This clone was picked up a small number of times. Its target is unknown. The PCR employed 60 Vbeta primers together with 13 Jbeta primers. Assay used: immunoSEQ multiplex PCR; TCRdb lists only in-frame clones, some missing. Of about 14,000 clones listed, over 55% were seen once; the top ten hold roughly 18%. CDR3 length equals 12 residues. Per the germline V gene, CDR1 is MNHNY and CDR2 is SVGAGI (reference sequence). V lost 2 bases, J lost 4 bases, and 5 bases lay in between. The sequence came from a woman between 50 and 59 years old in good health and CMV-seropositive. The V and J genes are TRBV6-6 and TRBJ2-5; perhaps TRBD1 as D (5 bases). The sample consisted of PBMCs. CDR3 DNA sequence: TGTGCCAGCAGTTACAGGGGAGAGACCCAGTACTTC. Translating it yields CASSYRGETQYF.